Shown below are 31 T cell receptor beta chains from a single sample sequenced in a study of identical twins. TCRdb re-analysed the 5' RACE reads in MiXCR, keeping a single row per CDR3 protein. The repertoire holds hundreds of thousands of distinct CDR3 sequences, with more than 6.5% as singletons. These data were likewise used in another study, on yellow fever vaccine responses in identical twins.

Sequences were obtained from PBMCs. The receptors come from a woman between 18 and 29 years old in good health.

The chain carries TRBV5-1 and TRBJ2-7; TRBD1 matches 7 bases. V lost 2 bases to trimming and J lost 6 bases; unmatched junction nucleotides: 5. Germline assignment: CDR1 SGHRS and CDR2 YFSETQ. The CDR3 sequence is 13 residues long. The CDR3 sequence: CASSFKGAGEQYF. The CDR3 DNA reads TGCGCCAGCAGCTTTAAGGGGGCTGGCGAGCAGTACTTC.

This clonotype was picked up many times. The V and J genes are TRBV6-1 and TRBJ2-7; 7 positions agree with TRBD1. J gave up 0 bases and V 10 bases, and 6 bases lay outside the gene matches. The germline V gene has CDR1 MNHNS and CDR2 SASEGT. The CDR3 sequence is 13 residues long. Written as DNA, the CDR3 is TGTGCCACCCGTGGGGACAGCTCCTACGAGCAGTACTTC. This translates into CATRGDSSYEQYF.

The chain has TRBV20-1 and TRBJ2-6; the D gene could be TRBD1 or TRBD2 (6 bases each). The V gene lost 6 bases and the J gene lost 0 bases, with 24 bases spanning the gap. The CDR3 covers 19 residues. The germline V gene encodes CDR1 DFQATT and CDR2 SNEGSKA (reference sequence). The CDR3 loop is CSAKKMGGTPHSGANVLTF. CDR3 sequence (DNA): TGCAGTGCCAAAAAAATGGGCGGGACACCTCACTCTGGGGCCAACGTCCTGACTTTC.

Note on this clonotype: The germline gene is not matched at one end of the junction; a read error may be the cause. DNA of the CDR3: TGCGCCAGCAGCCATACGGGCGGACGAACGGACACAGATTCGCAGTATTTT. Its translation is CASSHTGGRTDTDSQYF. The chain carries TRBV5-1 and TRBJ2-3; maybe TRBD1 (5 bases). The germline V gene encodes CDR1 SGHRS and CDR2 YFSETQ. This CDR3 contains 17 residues.

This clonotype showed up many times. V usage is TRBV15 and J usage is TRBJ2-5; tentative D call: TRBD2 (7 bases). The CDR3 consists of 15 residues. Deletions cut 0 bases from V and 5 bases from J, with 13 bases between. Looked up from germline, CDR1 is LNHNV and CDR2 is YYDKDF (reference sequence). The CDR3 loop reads CATSRDRGAKETQYF. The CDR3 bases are TGTGCCACCAGCAGAGATCGGGGGGCGAAGGAGACCCAGTACTTC.

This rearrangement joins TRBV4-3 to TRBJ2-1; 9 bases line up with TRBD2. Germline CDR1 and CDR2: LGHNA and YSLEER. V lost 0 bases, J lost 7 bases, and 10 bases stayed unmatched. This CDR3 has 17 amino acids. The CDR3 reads CASSQDWLRGGLNEQFF. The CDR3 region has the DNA TGCGCCAGCAGCCAAGATTGGTTGCGGGGGGGGCTAAATGAGCAGTTCTTC.

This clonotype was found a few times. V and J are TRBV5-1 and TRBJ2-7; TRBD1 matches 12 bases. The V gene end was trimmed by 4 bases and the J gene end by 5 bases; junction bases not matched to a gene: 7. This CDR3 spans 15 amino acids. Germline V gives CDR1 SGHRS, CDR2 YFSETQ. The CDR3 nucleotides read TGCGCCAGCAGCCCCTCGGGACAGGGGGCTCACGAGCAGTACTTC. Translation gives CASSPSGQGAHEQYF.

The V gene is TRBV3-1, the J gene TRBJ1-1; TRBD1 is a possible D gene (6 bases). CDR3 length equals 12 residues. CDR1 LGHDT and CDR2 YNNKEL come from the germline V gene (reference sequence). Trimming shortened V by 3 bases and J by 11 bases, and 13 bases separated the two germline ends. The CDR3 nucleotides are TGTGCCAGCAGCCAGGGGAGGGGGGACGCTTTCTTT. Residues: CASSQGRGDAFF.

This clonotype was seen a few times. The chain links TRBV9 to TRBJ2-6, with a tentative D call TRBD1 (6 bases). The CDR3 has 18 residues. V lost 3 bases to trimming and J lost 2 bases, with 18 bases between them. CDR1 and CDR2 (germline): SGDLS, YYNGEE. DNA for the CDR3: TGTGCCAGCAGCGCTATACAGGGCTCGGGTCCTGGGGCCAACGTCCTGACTTTC. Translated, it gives CASSAIQGSGPGANVLTF.

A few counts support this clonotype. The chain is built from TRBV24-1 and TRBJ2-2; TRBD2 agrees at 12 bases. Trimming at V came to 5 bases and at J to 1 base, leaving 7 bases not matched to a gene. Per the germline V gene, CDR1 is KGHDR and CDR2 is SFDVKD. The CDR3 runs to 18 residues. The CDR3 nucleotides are TGTGCCACCAGTGCCTTAGGACTAGCGGGATTGAACACCGGGGAGCTGTTTTTT. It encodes CATSALGLAGLNTGELFF.

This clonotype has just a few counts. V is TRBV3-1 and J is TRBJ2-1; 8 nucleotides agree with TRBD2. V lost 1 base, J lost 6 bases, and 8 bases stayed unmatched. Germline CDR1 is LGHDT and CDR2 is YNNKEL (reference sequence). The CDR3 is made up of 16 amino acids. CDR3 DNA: TGTGCCAGCAGCCAAGGTCCAACGGGAGGGGGCAATGAGCAGTTCTTC. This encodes CASSQGPTGGGNEQFF.

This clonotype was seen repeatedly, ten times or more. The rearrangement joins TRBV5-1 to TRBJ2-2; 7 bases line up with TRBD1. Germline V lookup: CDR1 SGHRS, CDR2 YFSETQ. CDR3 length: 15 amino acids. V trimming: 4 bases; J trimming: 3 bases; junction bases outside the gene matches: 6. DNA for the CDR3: TGCGCCAGCAGCAGGGACAGTATGGACACCGGGGAGCTGTTTTTT. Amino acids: CASSRDSMDTGELFF.

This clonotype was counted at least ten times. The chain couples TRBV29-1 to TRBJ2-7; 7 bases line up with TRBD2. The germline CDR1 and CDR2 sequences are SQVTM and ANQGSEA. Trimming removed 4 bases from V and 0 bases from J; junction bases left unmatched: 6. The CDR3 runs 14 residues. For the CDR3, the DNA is TGCAGCGTTGCCCCCGGCGGGAGCTCCTACGAGCAGTACTTC. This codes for CSVAPGGSSYEQYF.

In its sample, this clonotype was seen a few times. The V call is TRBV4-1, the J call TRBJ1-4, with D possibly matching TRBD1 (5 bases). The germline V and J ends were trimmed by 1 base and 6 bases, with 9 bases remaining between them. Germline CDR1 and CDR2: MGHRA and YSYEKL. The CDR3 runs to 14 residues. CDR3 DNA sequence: TGCGCCAGCAGCCAAGCAGGGAGTTATGAAAAACTGTTTTTT. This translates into CASSQAGSYEKLFF.

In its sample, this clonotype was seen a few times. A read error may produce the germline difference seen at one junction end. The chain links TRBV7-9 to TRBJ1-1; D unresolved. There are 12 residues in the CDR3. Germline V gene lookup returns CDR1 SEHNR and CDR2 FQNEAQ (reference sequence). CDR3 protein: CDSSSLNTEAFF. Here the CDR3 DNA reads TGTGACAGCAGCTCCTTAAACACTGAAGCTTTCTTT. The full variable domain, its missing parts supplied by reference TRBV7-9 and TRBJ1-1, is DTGVSQNPRHKITKRGQNVTFRCDPISEHNRLYWYRQTLGQGPEFLTYFQNEAQLEKSRLLSDRFSAERPKGSFSTLEIQRTEQGDSAMYLCDSSSLNTEAFFGQGTRLTVV.

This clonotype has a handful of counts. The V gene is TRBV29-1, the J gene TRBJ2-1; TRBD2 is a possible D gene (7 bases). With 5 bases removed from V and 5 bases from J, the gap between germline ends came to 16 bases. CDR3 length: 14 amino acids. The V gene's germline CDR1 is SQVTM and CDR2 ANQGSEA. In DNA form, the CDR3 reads TGCAGCGTTCACGGGGGGCCCCAAGACAATGAGCAGTTCTTC. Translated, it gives CSVHGGPQDNEQFF.

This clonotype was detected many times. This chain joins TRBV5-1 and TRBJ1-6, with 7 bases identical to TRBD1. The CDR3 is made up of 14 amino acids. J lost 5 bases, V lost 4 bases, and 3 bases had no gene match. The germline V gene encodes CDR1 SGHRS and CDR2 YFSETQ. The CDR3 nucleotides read TGCGCCAGCAGCCAAACAGGGGATAATTCACCCCTCCACTTT. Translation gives CASSQTGDNSPLHF.

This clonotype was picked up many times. The CDR3 nucleotides are TGTGCCAGCAGGGGACAACCTAGCAATCAGCCCCAGCATTTT. Translation gives CASRGQPSNQPQHF. V gene TRBV2 combines with J gene TRBJ1-5; the D gene is possibly TRBD1 (6 bases). V lost 6 bases and J 0 bases, leaving 9 bases between the germline ends. The CDR3 length is 14 residues. CDR1 is SNHLY and CDR2 is FYNNEI in the germline V gene.

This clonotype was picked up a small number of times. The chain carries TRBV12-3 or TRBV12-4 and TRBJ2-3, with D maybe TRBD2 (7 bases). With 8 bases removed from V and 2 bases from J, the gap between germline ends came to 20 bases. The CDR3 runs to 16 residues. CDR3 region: CASVGRGGLNTDTQYF. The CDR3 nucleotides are TGTGCCAGCGTTGGGAGGGGGGGGCTTAACACAGATACGCAGTATTTT.

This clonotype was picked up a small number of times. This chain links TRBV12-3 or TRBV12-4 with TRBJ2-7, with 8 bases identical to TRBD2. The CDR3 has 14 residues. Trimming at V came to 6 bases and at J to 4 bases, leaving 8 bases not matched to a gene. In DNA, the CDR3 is TGTGCCAGCAGGCTAACTAGCGGAGTTTACGAGCAGTACTTC. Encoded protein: CASRLTSGVYEQYF.

CDR3 coding DNA: TGTGCCAGCAGTGAAGAGAGGCCTCCCCGGGGTACGCAGTATTTT. Its translation is CASSEERPPRGTQYF. V is TRBV2 and J is TRBJ2-3; weak D call: TRBD2 (5 bases). Trimming pared 1 base from V and 8 bases from J, leaving 16 bases between. This CDR3 comprises 15 residues. The germline gives CDR1 SNHLY, CDR2 FYNNEI.

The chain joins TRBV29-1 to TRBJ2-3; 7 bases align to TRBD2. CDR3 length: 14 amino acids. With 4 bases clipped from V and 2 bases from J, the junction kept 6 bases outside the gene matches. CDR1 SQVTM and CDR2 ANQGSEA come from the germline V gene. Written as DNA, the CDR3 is TGCAGCGTTGGAGCTAGCGGCAACACAGATACGCAGTATTTT. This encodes CSVGASGNTDTQYF.

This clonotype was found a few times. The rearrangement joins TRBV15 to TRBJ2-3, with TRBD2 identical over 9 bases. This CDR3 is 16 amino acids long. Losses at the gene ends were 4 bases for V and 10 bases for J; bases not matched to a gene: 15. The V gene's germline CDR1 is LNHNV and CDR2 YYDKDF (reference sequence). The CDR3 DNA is TGTGCCACCAGCAACCTCTTCAAGCGGGGGGCCGCGTCGCAGTATTTT. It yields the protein CATSNLFKRGAASQYF.

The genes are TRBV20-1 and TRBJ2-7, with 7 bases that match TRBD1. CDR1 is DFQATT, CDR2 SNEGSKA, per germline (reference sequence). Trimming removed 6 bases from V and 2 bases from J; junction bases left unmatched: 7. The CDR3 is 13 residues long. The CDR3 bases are TGCAGTGCGCGAACAGGGGCGACCTACGAGCAGTACTTC. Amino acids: CSARTGATYEQYF.

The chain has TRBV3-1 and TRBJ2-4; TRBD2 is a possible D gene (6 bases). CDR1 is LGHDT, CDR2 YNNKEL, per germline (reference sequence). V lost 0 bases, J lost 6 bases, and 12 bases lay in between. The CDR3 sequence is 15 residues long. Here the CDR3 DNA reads TGTGCCAGCAGCCAAGAGGGGAGGAAGGGAAACATTCAGTACTTC. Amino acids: CASSQEGRKGNIQYF.

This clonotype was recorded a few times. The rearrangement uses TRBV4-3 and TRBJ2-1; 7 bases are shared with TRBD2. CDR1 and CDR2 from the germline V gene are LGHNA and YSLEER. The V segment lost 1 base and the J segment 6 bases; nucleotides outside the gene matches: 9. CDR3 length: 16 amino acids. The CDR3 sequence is CASSQGTGLGLNEQFF. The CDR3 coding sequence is TGCGCCAGCAGCCAAGGAACCGGACTAGGCCTCAATGAGCAGTTCTTC.

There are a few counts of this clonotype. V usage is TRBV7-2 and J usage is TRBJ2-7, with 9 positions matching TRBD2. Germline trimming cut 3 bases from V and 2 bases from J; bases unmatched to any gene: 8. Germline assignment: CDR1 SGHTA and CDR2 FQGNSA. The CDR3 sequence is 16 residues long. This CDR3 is CASSLVGTSLPYEQYF. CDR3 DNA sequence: TGTGCCAGCAGCTTGGTCGGGACTAGCCTGCCCTACGAGCAGTACTTC.

Written as DNA, the CDR3 is TGCAGCGTTGATTCAAGCGGTAATGAGCAGTTCTTC. Translated: CSVDSSGNEQFF. This chain uses TRBV29-1 with TRBJ2-1, with a possible D match to TRBD2 (5 bases). Germline assignment: CDR1 SQVTM and CDR2 ANQGSEA. Deletions cut 3 bases from V and 7 bases from J, with 10 bases between. The CDR3 has 12 amino acids.

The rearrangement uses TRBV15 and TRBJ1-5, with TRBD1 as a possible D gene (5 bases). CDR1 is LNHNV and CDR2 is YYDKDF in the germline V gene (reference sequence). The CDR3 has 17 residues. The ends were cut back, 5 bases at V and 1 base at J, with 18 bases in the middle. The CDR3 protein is CATSPFWGTSSNQPQHF. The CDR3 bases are TGTGCCACCAGCCCATTTTGGGGGACGTCGAGCAATCAGCCCCAGCATTTT.

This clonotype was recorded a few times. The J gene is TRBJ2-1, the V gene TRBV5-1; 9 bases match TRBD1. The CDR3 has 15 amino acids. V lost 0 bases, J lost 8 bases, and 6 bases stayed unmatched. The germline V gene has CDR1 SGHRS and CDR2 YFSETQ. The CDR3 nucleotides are TGCGCCAGCAGCTTGGAGGGACAGGGTTTGTATGAGCAGTTCTTC. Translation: CASSLEGQGLYEQFF. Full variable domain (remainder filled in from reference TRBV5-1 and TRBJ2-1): KAGVTQTPRYLIKTRGQQVTLSCSPISGHRSVSWYQQTPGQGLQFLFEYFSETQRNKGNFPGRFSGRQFSNSRSEMNVSTLELGDSALYLCASSLEGQGLYEQFFGPGTRLTVL.

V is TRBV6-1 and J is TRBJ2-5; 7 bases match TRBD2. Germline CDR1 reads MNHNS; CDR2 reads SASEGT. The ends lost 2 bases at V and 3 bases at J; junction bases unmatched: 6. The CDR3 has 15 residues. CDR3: CASSEPGTIKETQYF. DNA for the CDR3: TGTGCCAGCAGTGAACCGGGGACTATTAAAGAGACCCAGTACTTC.